This T cell receptor beta chain stems from a study of T-cell memory formation after mild COVID-19. This clonotype was recorded a few times. The antigen is unknown. The authors produced TCR alpha and TCR beta cDNA libraries with sample barcodes and UMIs by 5'RACE using constant-segment primers. TCRdb reprocessed the 5' RACE reads with MiXCR, giving one entry per CDR3 protein. The sample lists about 430,000 distinct CDR3 sequences; 18% were seen once. V was clipped by 5 bases and J by 3 bases, with 16 bases between them. The length of the CDR3 is 15 residues. The V gene's germline CDR1 is LGHNA and CDR2 YSLEER. Findings and caveats of the study: Unconfirmed was the SARS-CoV-2 specificity of second-wave clones that peaked on day 37. For contracting clones, CD4+ ones sat mainly in CM and EM, CD8+ in EMRA. There were some responding clones in pre-infection memory, which suggested that cross-reactive memory had joined.

Material: PBMCs or a T cell subset sorted from them (not recorded which). This receptor was identified in a young man who had mild COVID-19 (a few samples of this study predate the infection). Cell type and time point are not known. V and J are TRBV4-3 and TRBJ2-5; weak D call: TRBD2 (6 bases). CDR3 amino acids: CASSVYTGGEETQYF. The CDR3 region has the DNA TGCGCCAGCAGCGTCTACACCGGCGGGGAAGAGACCCAGTACTTC.